The rows below give T cell receptor beta chains drawn from one sample of a study of blood T cell repertoires in COVID-19. Assay used: immunoSEQ multiplex PCR; TCRdb lists only in-frame clones, some missing. This table has about 320,000 clones, 89% appearing once. The material sequenced was peripheral blood. Every receptor here comes from a young man who had recovered from COVID-19. CDR3s include the opening cysteine and the closing phenylalanine or tryptophan. D genes are given only for firm matches. Only part of the rows carry a size: once, few, many, or a class if the clone is expanded.

j_call clone_size v_call d_call cdr3_aa cdr3_nt
TRBJ1-2 . TRBV5-1 . CASGPANPAANYGYTF TGCGCCAGCGGGCCAGCCAACCCTGCAGCTAACTATGGCTACACCTTC
TRBJ1-2 . TRBV2 . CASSDRPQNYGYTF TGTGCCAGCAGTGACAGGCCCCAGAACTATGGCTACACCTTC
TRBJ2-1 once TRBV7-6 . CASSSVDEQFF TGTGCCAGCAGCTCCGTCGATGAGCAGTTCTTC
TRBJ2-7 . TRBV19 . CASSTGGYEQYF TGTGCCAGTAGTACAGGGGGGTACGAGCAGTACTTC
TRBJ2-5 once TRBV19 TRBD2 CASRSLFAGAETQYF TGTGCCAGTAGGAGTCTATTTGCGGGAGCGGAGACCCAGTACTTC
TRBJ1-6 few TRBV6-5 . CASSSGHYNSPLHF TGTGCCAGCAGTTCAGGACATTATAATTCACCCCTCCACTTT
TRBJ1-1 . TRBV7-8 TRBD1 CASSYGTANTEAFF TGTGCCAGCAGCTATGGGACAGCGAACACTGAAGCTTTCTTT
TRBJ1-5 . TRBV5-6 . CASSFQRYSNQPQHF TGTGCCAGCAGCTTCCAGCGTTATAGCAATCAGCCCCAGCATTTT
TRBJ1-1 . TRBV5-6 TRBD1 CASSARTGSTEAFF TGTGCCAGCAGTGCTCGGACAGGGAGCACTGAAGCTTTCTTT
TRBJ1-6 . TRBV11-2 . CASSRTGNNSPLHF TGTGCCAGCAGCCGTACAGGGAATAATTCACCCCTCCACTTT
TRBJ1-4 once TRBV9 . CASSIQGFPNEKLFF TGTGCCAGCAGCATACAGGGATTCCCTAATGAAAAACTGTTTTTT
TRBJ2-7 . TRBV6-6 TRBD1 CASSSHGQGSNDEQYF TGTGCCAGCAGTTCCCACGGACAGGGTAGTAATGACGAGCAGTACTTC
TRBJ2-3 few TRBV3-1/TRBV3-2 . CASSQGPTRGTDTQYF TGTGCCAGCAGCCAAGGCCCCACCCGGGGCACAGATACGCAGTATTTT
TRBJ1-1 . TRBV7-2 . CASSSASFTEAFF TGTGCCAGCAGCTCCGCCAGTTTCACTGAAGCTTTCTTT
TRBJ1-2 few TRBV27 TRBD1 CASSLGTGPIYGYTF TGTGCCAGCAGTTTGGGGACAGGGCCCATCTATGGCTACACCTTC
TRBJ2-3 . TRBV19 . CASSIVLERPQYF TGTGCCAGTAGTATAGTACTAGAACGGCCGCAGTATTTT